The entry below gives a single T cell receptor (beta chain) sequence along with its context. Repertoires were generated with immunoSEQ multiplex PCR, while TCRdb's copy carries only in-frame clones and drops some. The sample contains around 500,000 clones, 80% to 90% of which appear only once. This sample was included in a study of Ad26.COV2.S vaccination and SARS-CoV-2 variants. Germline V gene data show CDR1 as LNHDA and CDR2 as SQIVND (reference sequence). This CDR3 has 14 residues. V dropped 1 base and J dropped 2 bases, with 8 bases sitting between them. Treatment specified: around 19 received Ad26.COV2.S at low or high dose, single or two shots; 5 received placebo; per-sample allocation not given. Collection of the samples took place on day 63 after the first injection of vaccine or placebo. Cohort 1b enrolled adults aged 18-55 years in Boston. Wuhan-strain SARS-CoV-2 spike was expressed by the Ad26 vector that made up the vaccine.

This chain uses TRBV19 with TRBJ1-1; D not certain. The clonotype originates from a person aged 18-60 years who received the Ad26.COV2.S COVID-19 vaccine or a placebo. The sequencing here drew on peripheral blood, taken in a trial of Ad26.COV2.S vaccine versus placebo. CDR3: CASSIARGNTEAFF. The DNA of the CDR3 is TGTGCCAGTAGTATAGCACGCGGCAACACTGAAGCTTTCTTT.